This paragraph covers one T cell receptor beta chain sequence. The antigen is unknown. Per the germline V gene, CDR1 is SGHKS and CDR2 is YYEKEE (reference sequence). CDR3 length equals 14 residues. V dropped 0 bases and J dropped 8 bases, with 14 bases sitting between them. The data were obtained in a study of PD-1 blockade in classical Hodgkin lymphoma. Study-wide results and limits: Patients who initiated nivolumab within 1 year of ASCT were excluded. Newly diagnosed and completely responding patients shared comparable baseline diversity.

Sequenced by immunoSEQ multiplex PCR; TCRdb stores in-frame clones only, minus some. Of roughly 52,000 clones detected, around nine tenths appear once; the ten largest clones hold approximately 7%. Time point here: cycle 4 day 1 (C4D1), after less than 7 weeks of nivolumab. Each patient's relapse followed autologous stem cell transplantation, and brentuximab vedotin exposure varied. This TCR was sampled from a human donor with classical Hodgkin lymphoma. This chain connects TRBV5-5 to TRBJ1-2, with D unresolved. This specimen consisted of peripheral blood mononuclear cells (PBMCs), obtained before the fourth cycle of nivolumab. The CDR3 spells CASSLALGSGGYTF. As DNA, the CDR3 is TGTGCCAGCAGCTTGGCCCTCGGAAGTGGCGGCTACACCTTC.